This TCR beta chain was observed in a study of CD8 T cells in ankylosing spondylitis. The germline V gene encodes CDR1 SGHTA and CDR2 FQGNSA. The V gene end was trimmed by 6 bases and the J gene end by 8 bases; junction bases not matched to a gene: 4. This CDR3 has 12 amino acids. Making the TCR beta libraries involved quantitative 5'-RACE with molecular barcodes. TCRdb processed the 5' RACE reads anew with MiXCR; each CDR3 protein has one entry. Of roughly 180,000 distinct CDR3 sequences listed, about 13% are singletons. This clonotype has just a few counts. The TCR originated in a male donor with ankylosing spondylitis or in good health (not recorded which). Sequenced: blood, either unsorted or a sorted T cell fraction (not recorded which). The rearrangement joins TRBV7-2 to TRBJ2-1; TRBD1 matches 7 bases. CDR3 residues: CASRHRGDEQFF. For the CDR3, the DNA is TGTGCCAGCAGACACAGGGGCGATGAGCAGTTCTTC.